This T cell receptor (beta chain) was identified in a study of long-term antiretroviral therapy in people with HIV. Overall study context: It was about a decade before the 2015 immediate-ART recommendation that the earliest samples were taken.

At the survey level, the v3.0 immunoSEQ assay was run. Profiled with immunoSEQ multiplex PCR; TCRdb holds only in-frame clones, not every one. This sample has 20,000 to 25,000 clones; roughly four fifths occur once, and the top ten carry about 25%. This clone occurred once. Per the germline V gene, CDR1 is SEHNR and CDR2 is FQNEAQ (reference sequence). The CDR3 extends over 14 amino acids. V was trimmed by 3 bases and J by 6 bases, leaving 12 bases between them. The sequencing used unsorted PBMCs, collected 0.4 years after starting antiretroviral therapy. This chain connects TRBV7-9 to TRBJ1-5; D is possibly TRBD1 (6 bases). This receptor was identified in a man aged 50-60 years with HIV. Here the CDR3 DNA reads TGTGCCAGCAGCTTGGATGGGGGGCCTCAGCCCCAGCATTTT. Protein product: CASSLDGGPQPQHF.